Listed below are T cell receptor beta chains from one sample, sequenced in a study of response to subunit inactivated influenza vaccine. Via MiXCR, TCRdb re-called the RT-PCR reads, giving one row per CDR3 protein. The sample has 450,000 to 500,000 distinct CDR3 sequences; roughly 9.7% are singletons. Source: PBMCs from blood, taken about 40 days after vaccination. All receptors come from a man between 45 and 60 years old who received an inactivated influenza vaccine. Both conserved end residues are part of each CDR3. A D gene is named only where the DNA matches it firmly. Clone size appears in some rows only: once, few, many, or a class for an expanded clone.

NA | TRBJ1-2 | TRBD1 | TRBV18 | TGTGCCAGCTCACCTTCCGGGACAGATTTTTATGGCTACACCTTC | CASSPSGTDFYGYTF
NA | TRBJ2-2 | NA | TRBV10-1 | TGCGCCAGCAGTGAAGGGCCGGTAAACACCGGGGAGCTGTTTTTT | CASSEGPVNTGELFF
few | TRBJ2-1 | TRBD2 | TRBV4-3 | TGCGCCAGCAGCCAAGATGTGCGGAGCGGGATAAGCGATGAGCAGTTCTTC | CASSQDVRSGISDEQFF
NA | TRBJ2-2 | TRBD2 | TRBV30 | TGTGCCTGGAGTAAGGGACTAGCGCCAACCGGGGAGCTGTTTTTT | CAWSKGLAPTGELFF
few | TRBJ2-1 | TRBD2 | TRBV29-1 | TGCAGCGTTACTAGCGGGAGAACCGGAGGTGAGCAGTTCTTC | CSVTSGRTGGEQFF
many | TRBJ2-7 | TRBD2 | TRBV29-1 | TGCAGCGTTGAAGGGACTAGCCAGTACGAGCAGTACTTC | CSVEGTSQYEQYF
NA | TRBJ2-7 | NA | TRBV7-8 | TGTGCCAGCAGCCTGGAGATGAAGTCCTACGAGCAGTACTTC | CASSLEMKSYEQYF
NA | TRBJ2-7 | NA | TRBV5-1 | TGCGCCAGCAGCTTCGGAACGGCTCCGGGTGGGTACGAGCAGTACTTC | CASSFGTAPGGYEQYF
many | TRBJ2-3 | NA | TRBV6-5 | TGTGCCAGCAGTTACTCCCAGGACAGCACAGATACGCAGTATTTT | CASSYSQDSTDTQYF
many | TRBJ1-5 | NA | TRBV20-1 | TGCAGTGCTAGAAATGTGCCGGCCGGGAATCAGCCCCAGCATTTT | CSARNVPAGNQPQHF
many | TRBJ2-5 | NA | TRBV7-2 | TGTGCCAGCAGCTTAGTGGGGACCCAGTACTTC | CASSLVGTQYF
few | TRBJ2-1 | NA | TRBV6-2/TRBV6-3 | TGTGCCAGCAGTTACCCCTCTAGTGAGCAGTTCTTC | CASSYPSSEQFF
NA | TRBJ2-1 | TRBD1 | TRBV12-3/TRBV12-4 | TGTGCCAGCTCAGGACAGGGGGCCTACAATGAGCAGTTCTTC | CASSGQGAYNEQFF
many | TRBJ2-7 | TRBD1 | TRBV10-3 | TGTGCCATCAGCCGCCCTTCCTGGGGGACAGGGGACTACGAGCAGTACTTC | CAISRPSWGTGDYEQYF
many | TRBJ2-2 | TRBD2 | TRBV6-5 | TGTGCCAGCAGTTTCCGGGGACTACCGAACACCGGGGAGCTGTTTTTT | CASSFRGLPNTGELFF
few | TRBJ2-7 | TRBD2 | TRBV28 | TGTGCCAGCAGTGGGGGGACTAGCGTGAACGAGCAGTACTTC | CASSGGTSVNEQYF
many | TRBJ2-7 | NA | TRBV7-9 | TGTGCCAGCGGGCCGGGGGCCTCCTACGAGCAGTACTTC | CASGPGASYEQYF
NA | TRBJ2-7 | TRBD1 | TRBV7-9 | TGTGCCAGCAGCCCCGCGGGGACAGGGGGTTCCCTCTACGAGCAGTACTTC | CASSPAGTGGSLYEQYF
NA | TRBJ2-5 | TRBD1 | TRBV7-9 | TGTGCCAGCAGCCTTCATGGGACAGAGACAGAGACCCAGTACTTC | CASSLHGTETETQYF
many | TRBJ1-1 | NA | TRBV5-1 | TGCGCCAGCAGCTTGGATCCCATGAACACTGAAGCTTTCTTT | CASSLDPMNTEAFF
few | TRBJ2-1 | TRBD2 | TRBV27 | TGTGCCAGCAGTTTCGGCGGGAGGGGGTCCTACAATGAGCAGTTCTTC | CASSFGGRGSYNEQFF
few | TRBJ1-5 | TRBD1 | TRBV24-1 | TGTGCCACCAGTGATCGCGGGACAGGGGATTGGAATCAGCCCCAGCATTTT | CATSDRGTGDWNQPQHF
many | TRBJ2-7 | TRBD1 | TRBV20-1 | TGCAGTGCTATGCCGACAGGGTCCTACGAGCAGTACTTC | CSAMPTGSYEQYF
NA | TRBJ2-1 | NA | TRBV7-3 | TGTGCCAGCAGCTTAAAGGGGGGGGTTGGAGGCTTCGATGAGCAGTTCTTC | CASSLKGGVGGFDEQFF
many | TRBJ2-3 | NA | TRBV20-1 | TGCAGTGCTTGGAGGGGCACAGATACGCAGTATTTT | CSAWRGTDTQYF
many | TRBJ2-5 | NA | TRBV5-1 | TGCGCCAGCACGTCGAACCAAGAGACCCAGTACTTC | CASTSNQETQYF
few | TRBJ2-1 | TRBD1 | TRBV15 | TGTGCCACCAGCAGAGATGGAGGGACAGGGGGCGATGAGCAGTTCTTC | CATSRDGGTGGDEQFF
NA | TRBJ2-5 | NA | TRBV7-2 | TGTGCCAGCAGCTTAGATCGCAGGGGGGAAGAGACCCAGTACTTC | CASSLDRRGEETQYF
NA | TRBJ2-3 | NA | TRBV6-2/TRBV6-3 | TGTGCCAGCAGCATATTTAGCGGAACTACGCAGTATTTT | CASSIFSGTTQYF
many | TRBJ2-3 | NA | TRBV24-1 | TGTGCCACCAGTGCGGTAGGAGATACGCAGTATTTT | CATSAVGDTQYF
few | TRBJ2-2 | NA | TRBV7-9 | TGTGCCAGCACCCTAGGGGCGGGGGCCCGGCCCGGGGAGCTGTTTTTT | CASTLGAGARPGELFF
few | TRBJ2-7 | TRBD2 | TRBV5-1 | TGCGCCAGCAGCCCAATGACGGGGGGAGTCCACGAGCAGTACTTC | CASSPMTGGVHEQYF
many | TRBJ2-3 | NA | TRBV29-1 | TGCAGCGCCGAGGGAGATACGCAGTATTTT | CSAEGDTQYF
many | TRBJ2-7 | NA | TRBV5-1 | TGCGCCAGCAGCACCGGACAGTTCTACGAGCAGTACTTC | CASSTGQFYEQYF
many | TRBJ1-5 | NA | TRBV6-1 | TGTGCCAGCAGTGAATTGTCGAGGGGGTTTCAGCCCCAGCATTTT | CASSELSRGFQPQHF
many | TRBJ2-2 | TRBD2 | TRBV5-1 | TGCGCCAGCAGCCCTAGCGGGAGAAACACCGGGGAGCTGTTTTTT | CASSPSGRNTGELFF
few | TRBJ2-7 | TRBD1 | TRBV6-2/TRBV6-3 | TGTGCCAGCAGACAAACCGGGACAGGGAGGACCGAGCAGTACTTC | CASRQTGTGRTEQYF
many | TRBJ2-1 | TRBD2 | TRBV15 | TGTGCCACCAGCAGAGATTTGGAACTAGCGGGGGGACTTGAGCAGTTCTTC | CATSRDLELAGGLEQFF
few | TRBJ2-7 | NA | TRBV18 | TGTGCCAGCTCAGGGGACCGGGTATTTGGGGAGCAGTACTTC | CASSGDRVFGEQYF
NA | TRBJ2-7 | NA | TRBV12-3/TRBV12-4 | TGTGCCAGCAGTTTAGTCTCGGGGAGCCACGAGCAGTACTTC | CASSLVSGSHEQYF
NA | TRBJ2-7 | TRBD2 | TRBV3-1 | TGTGCCAGCAGCTACGGGGGGGCCTACGAGCAGTACTTC | CASSYGGAYEQYF